A selection of T cell receptor beta chains follows, all from one sample in a study of response to subunit inactivated influenza vaccine. TCRdb re-derived calls from the RT-PCR reads in MiXCR, one entry per CDR3 protein. This table holds about 530,000 distinct CDR3 sequences, approximately 12% found once. Sequencing was performed on PBMCs from blood, taken on the day of vaccination. These receptors were obtained from a man aged 45-65 years who received an inactivated influenza vaccine. Both conserved end residues are part of each CDR3. The D gene is left open where the match is weak. Clone size, where shown, is once, few, many, or a class for clones that have expanded.

j_call | clone_size | d_call | v_call | cdr3_nt | cdr3_aa
TRBJ2-2 | . | . | TRBV7-6 | TGTGCCAGCGCCAAGGGCCTCTCGAACACCGGGGAGCTGTTTTTT | CASAKGLSNTGELFF
TRBJ2-3 | . | . | TRBV5-1 | TGCGCCAGCGGGGGGTCGGGGTACTCGGCAGATACGCAGTATTTT | CASGGSGYSADTQYF
TRBJ2-7 | . | . | TRBV7-8 | TGTGCCAGCAGCTTCTGGGCGCAGGGCGGCTCCTACGAGCAGTACTTC | CASSFWAQGGSYEQYF
TRBJ2-1 | few | TRBD1 | TRBV15 | TGTGCCACCAGCAGCCGACAGGGGTCCTACAATGAGCAGTTCTTC | CATSSRQGSYNEQFF
TRBJ1-2 | few | TRBD1 | TRBV5-6 | TGTGCCAGCAGCTCCACCCTGACAGGGGCCCCTCTATATGGCTACACCTTC | CASSSTLTGAPLYGYTF
TRBJ2-7 | . | TRBD2 | TRBV7-9 | TGTGCCAGCAGCTTACCCGGGACTAGCGCGCAGTACTTC | CASSLPGTSAQYF
TRBJ2-1 | few | TRBD1 | TRBV11-1 | TGTGCCAGCAGCTTACCCGGACAGGGACAGGGTTCCTACAATGAGCAGTTCTTC | CASSLPGQGQGSYNEQFF
TRBJ2-1 | . | . | TRBV7-9 | TGTGCCAGCAGCTTAATCGGGCGAGGGGACAATCACAATGAGCAGTTCTTC | CASSLIGRGDNHNEQFF
TRBJ1-6 | few | . | TRBV7-2 | TGTGCCAGCAGCTTAGCTTTCCCAGCCTATAATTCACCCCTCCACTTT | CASSLAFPAYNSPLHF
TRBJ2-6 | few | TRBD1 | TRBV2 | TGTGCCAGCAGACTAGACAGGGGGCTAACTGGGGCCAACGTCCTGACTTTC | CASRLDRGLTGANVLTF
TRBJ2-6 | few | . | TRBV27 | TGTGCCAGCAGTTCAAGGGTTACTGGGGCCAACGTCCTGACTTTC | CASSSRVTGANVLTF
TRBJ2-7 | many | . | TRBV28 | TGTGCCAGCAGTCTCCGATCCTACGAGCAGTACTTC | CASSLRSYEQYF
TRBJ2-1 | . | TRBD2 | TRBV11-2 | TGTGCCAGCAGCTTAGATCGCACAACTAGCGGGACACCCCCACACAATGAGCAGTTCTTC | CASSLDRTTSGTPPHNEQFF
TRBJ2-7 | . | . | TRBV28 | TGTGCCAGCAGTTTAATGAACGAGCAGTACTTC | CASSLMNEQYF
TRBJ2-5 | few | TRBD2 | TRBV12-3/TRBV12-4 | TGTGCCAGCAGTTTAGGGGGGACTAGCGGGGCGCACGAGACCCAGTACTTC | CASSLGGTSGAHETQYF
TRBJ1-6 | . | TRBD1 | TRBV10-3 | TGTGCCACTAACCAGGGGGCCAAGAATTCACCCCTCCACTTT | CATNQGAKNSPLHF
TRBJ2-7 | few | . | TRBV6-1 | TGTGCCACCGACACAGGGAGCCTCTCCTACGAGCAGTACTTC | CATDTGSLSYEQYF
TRBJ2-5 | . | TRBD2 | TRBV5-1 | TGCGCCAGCAGCTTGTACGGGACTACCTTAGAGACCCAGTACTTC | CASSLYGTTLETQYF
TRBJ2-7 | many | . | TRBV10-3 | TGTGCCATCAGCCCACAGGGTACCAAGCAGTACTTC | CAISPQGTKQYF
TRBJ1-5 | . | . | TRBV16 | TGTGCCAGCAGCCAATTGCGGACTCCCTCAACCACTAGCAATCAGCCCCAGCATTTT | CASSQLRTPSTTSNQPQHF
TRBJ1-5 | many | . | TRBV11-2 | TGTGCCAGCAGCTCCCATCAGCCCCAGCATTTT | CASSSHQPQHF
TRBJ1-5 | few | . | TRBV5-6 | TGTGCCAGCAGCTTAGGAGGTAGTCAAAGCAATCAGCCCCAGCATTTT | CASSLGGSQSNQPQHF
TRBJ2-2 | few | TRBD2 | TRBV7-6 | TGTGCCAGCAGTTTAACGTTCGAGCGGGGGGACCACCGAGCCGGGGAGCTGTTTTTT | CASSLTFERGDHRAGELFF
TRBJ1-1 | few | . | TRBV29-1 | TGCAGCGTTGAGCGGCGAGAGGCAGCTTTCTTT | CSVERREAAFF
TRBJ1-2 | many | . | TRBV7-9 | TGTGCCAGCAGCCGAGGACAGAACTATGGCTACACCTTC | CASSRGQNYGYTF
TRBJ2-7 | few | TRBD1 | TRBV7-2 | TGTGCCAGCAGCGACAGGGGTTCGAGGGCCTACGAGCAGTACTTC | CASSDRGSRAYEQYF
TRBJ1-6 | . | TRBD1 | TRBV10-3 | TGTGCCATCAGTGAGCGCGACAGGGCCGCTTCACCCCTCCACTTT | CAISERDRAASPLHF
TRBJ2-3 | . | . | TRBV2 | TGTGCCAGCATAGGGGCCACAGGGGGGGCAGCTACCACAGATACGCAGTATTTT | CASIGATGGAATTDTQYF
TRBJ2-4 | many | . | TRBV7-9 | TGTGCCAGCAGCTTAAGTATAGCCAAAAACATTCAGTACTTC | CASSLSIAKNIQYF
TRBJ2-1 | . | TRBD1 | TRBV29-1 | TGCAGCGTTCTGGACAGGAGGAAGAATGAGCAGTTCTTC | CSVLDRRKNEQFF